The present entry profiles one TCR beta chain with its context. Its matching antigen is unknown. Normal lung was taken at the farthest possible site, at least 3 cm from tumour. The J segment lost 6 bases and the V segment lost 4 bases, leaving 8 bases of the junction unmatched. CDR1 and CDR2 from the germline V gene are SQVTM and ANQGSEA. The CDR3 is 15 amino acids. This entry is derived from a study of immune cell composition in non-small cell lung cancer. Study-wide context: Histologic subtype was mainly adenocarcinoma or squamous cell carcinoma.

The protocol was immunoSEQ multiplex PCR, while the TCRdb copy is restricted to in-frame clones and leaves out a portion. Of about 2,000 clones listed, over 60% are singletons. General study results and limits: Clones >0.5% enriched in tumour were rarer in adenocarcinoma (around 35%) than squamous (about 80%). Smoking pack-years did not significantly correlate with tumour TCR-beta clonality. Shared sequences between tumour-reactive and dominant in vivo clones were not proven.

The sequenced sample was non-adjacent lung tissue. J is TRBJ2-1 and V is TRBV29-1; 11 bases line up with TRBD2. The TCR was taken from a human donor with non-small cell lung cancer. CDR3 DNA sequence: TGCAGCGTTGGCGTCATAGCGGGAGGGGTCAATGAGCAGTTCTTC. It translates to CSVGVIAGGVNEQFF.